This T cell receptor beta chain stems from a study of shared clonotypes between healthy human individuals. Germline V lookup: CDR1 LGHNT, CDR2 FRNRAP. The CDR3 has 15 amino acids. V was pared by 6 bases and J by 3 bases, with 8 bases of the junction left unmatched. Profiled with immunoSEQ multiplex PCR; TCRdb holds only in-frame clones, not every one. The data contain a few million clones, 85% to 95% of them singletons. This chain links TRBV12-5 with TRBJ2-1, with 7 nucleotides matching TRBD1. Material: naive CD4+ T cells from PBMCs. Documented subset: CD45RA+ positively selected. This TCR came from a man aged 18 to 30 in good health. Some clones in this sample may be carry-over from other donors' samples. For the CDR3, the DNA is TGTGCTAGTGGGCCCCAGACAGGGAACTACAATGAGCAGTTCTTC. This codes for CASGPQTGNYNEQFF.